A selection of T cell receptor beta chains follows, all from one sample in a study of cytomegalovirus exposure and HLA in healthy donors. The data were produced by immunoSEQ multiplex PCR, yet TCRdb's version contains in-frame clones alone and is incomplete. The profile shows just over 200,000 clones, around 70% of them singletons. Sequencing was performed on PBMCs. All receptors come from a man aged 40-55 years in good health and CMV-seropositive. CDR3s include the opening cysteine and the closing phenylalanine or tryptophan. A D gene is named only where the DNA matches it firmly. The size field is filled for only some rows; it gives once, few, many or a size class.

V gene	D gene	J gene	clone size	CDR3 DNA	CDR3 protein
TRBV13	TRBD1	TRBJ1-4	.	TGTGCCAGCAGCGCCGGGACAGATGAAAAACTGTTTTTT	CASSAGTDEKLFF
TRBV7-8	TRBD2	TRBJ2-1	.	TGTGCCAGCAGCCTCGGGGGGGAGCAGTTCTTC	CASSLGGEQFF
TRBV5-6	TRBD2	TRBJ2-7	.	TGTGCCAGCAGCTTGGGAGCGGGGGGGCTCCACGAGCAGTACTTC	CASSLGAGGLHEQYF
TRBV13	.	TRBJ2-5	.	TGTGCCAGCAGCGAGGGCTGGGAGACCCAGTACTTC	CASSEGWETQYF
TRBV5-1	.	TRBJ1-2	.	TGCGCCAGCAGCTCACAGGGTTCTAACTATGGCTACACCTTC	CASSSQGSNYGYTF
TRBV11-2	TRBD2	TRBJ2-1	few	TGTGCCAGCAGCTTCCGATCGGGGGGAGGAAATGAGCAGTTCTTC	CASSFRSGGGNEQFF
TRBV6-5	TRBD1	TRBJ1-1	.	TGTGCCAGCAGTCTAGAGGGGGCCTCGAACACTGAAGCTTTCTTT	CASSLEGASNTEAFF
TRBV19	TRBD1	TRBJ1-5	.	TGTGCCAGTAGCGTTGGGACAGGGTATAGCAATCAGCCCCAGCATTTT	CASSVGTGYSNQPQHF
TRBV19	.	TRBJ1-1	few	TGTGCCAGTAGTATCTATGTGAACACTGAAGCTTTCTTT	CASSIYVNTEAFF
TRBV2	TRBD1	TRBJ2-5	.	TGTGCCAGCAGAGTAACAGGGGGCTCGTCCGGTGAGCAGTACTTC	CASRVTGGSSGEQYF
TRBV5-1	TRBD1	TRBJ1-6	.	TGCGCCAGCAGCAATTATGGACAGGGAATAGATTCACCCCCCCACTTT	CASSNYGQGIDSPPHF
TRBV7-9	TRBD2	TRBJ2-6	.	TGTGCCAGCCCGGGGACTAGCGGGGCAGGGGCCAACGTCCTGACTTTC	CASPGTSGAGANVLTF
TRBV11-2	TRBD2	TRBJ2-3	.	TGTGCCAGCAGCTCCTCCAGGGAAGCGGGGACAGATACGCAGTATTTT	CASSSSREAGTDTQYF
TRBV6-1	TRBD1	TRBJ2-1	few	TGTGCCAGCAGGGAGACAGGGGATGAGCAGTTCTTC	CASRETGDEQFF
TRBV5-1	.	TRBJ2-3	.	TGCGCCAGCAGCCCTACAGAACCTAGCACAGATACGCAGTATTTT	CASSPTEPSTDTQYF
TRBV6-5	TRBD1	TRBJ1-1	.	TGTGCCAGCAGGGGGACAGGTAGGGACACTGAAGCTTTCTTT	CASRGTGRDTEAFF
TRBV30	TRBD2	TRBJ2-1	few	TGTGCCTGGATTCCAATAGCGGGGGTCCTCAATGAGCAGTTCTTC	CAWIPIAGVLNEQFF
TRBV5-6	.	TRBJ1-6	.	TGTGCCAGCAGCTTGTTCAGGGCGGGGGGTAATTCACCCCTCCACTTT	CASSLFRAGGNSPLHF
TRBV2	.	TRBJ1-1	.	TGTGCCAGCAGACGGACGGGGGGAATGAACACTGAAGCTTTCTTT	CASRRTGGMNTEAFF
TRBV10-3	TRBD2	TRBJ2-5	.	TGTGCCATCAGTACGGGACTAGCGGGGATTTTGTACCAAGAGACCCAGTACTTC	CAISTGLAGILYQETQYF
TRBV5-1	TRBD1	TRBJ1-2	.	TGCGCCAGCAGCTTCGGACAGGGGGCGGGTGGCTACACCTTC	CASSFGQGAGGYTF
TRBV5-6	TRBD1	TRBJ1-5	few	TGTGCCAGCAGCCGCAGGGGGTTTTCAGGTCAGCCCCAGCATTTT	CASSRRGFSGQPQHF
TRBV5-4	.	TRBJ1-2	.	TGTGCCAGCAGCTTGAGGTCAGGTTCAGCTAACTATGGCTACACCTTC	CASSLRSGSANYGYTF
TRBV28	.	TRBJ2-5	once	TGTGCCAGCAGTCCCGAGTCACGGTACCAAGAGACCCAGTACTTC	CASSPESRYQETQYF
TRBV9	TRBD1	TRBJ1-2	.	TGTGCCAGCAGCGCACGGACAGGGGACGGGAGGTATGGCTACACCTTC	CASSARTGDGRYGYTF